Listed below are T cell receptor beta chains from one sample, sequenced in a study of a mutant IDH1 vaccine in newly diagnosed glioma. No antigens are known for them. Data came from immunoSEQ multiplex PCR; TCRdb stores just in-frame clones and leaves some out. The sample holds about 56,000 clones, over 80% seen once. The sequences come from PBMCs, collected from a glioma patient whose treatment included an IDH1 peptide vaccine. These receptors all stem from a man aged 40-55 years with glioma. Each CDR3 is given with its conserved first and last residue. A D gene is named only where the DNA matches it firmly. Clone sizes are given selectively: once, few, many, or a class where the clone is expanded.

abundance	v_gene	d_gene	j_gene	CDR3aa	CDR3nt
once	TRBV6-1	NA	TRBJ1-3	CASSAYLEIGNTIYF	TGTGCCAGCAGTGCATACCTAGAAATTGGAAACACCATATATTTT
NA	TRBV7-8	TRBD2	TRBJ2-7	CASSLVRENNYEQYF	TGTGCCAGCAGCTTAGTGCGGGAGAATAACTACGAGCAGTACTTC
NA	TRBV7-9	NA	TRBJ2-7	CASSLSPSYEQYF	TGTGCCAGCAGCTTATCCCCCTCCTACGAGCAGTACTTC
NA	TRBV5-1	NA	TRBJ2-7	CASSLDGSSYEQYF	TGCGCCAGCAGCTTGGATGGGAGTTCCTACGAGCAGTACTTC
NA	TRBV7-8	NA	TRBJ1-5	CASSLAQVNQPQHF	TGTGCCAGCAGCTTAGCACAGGTCAATCAGCCCCAGCATTTT
NA	TRBV7-2	NA	TRBJ2-3	CASSRGGFTDTQYF	TGTGCCAGCAGTAGGGGGGGGTTCACAGATACGCAGTATTTT
once	TRBV28	NA	TRBJ2-7	CASSRPLASYEQYF	TGTGCCAGCTCTCGGCCCTTAGCTTCCTACGAGCAGTACTTC
NA	TRBV7-9	TRBD1	TRBJ1-4	CASSKGAANEKLFF	TGTGCCAGCTCTAAGGGGGCAGCTAATGAAAAACTGTTTTTT
NA	TRBV19	TRBD1	TRBJ1-1	CASSIGTGVNTEAFF	TGTGCCAGTAGTATAGGGACAGGGGTGAACACTGAAGCTTTCTTT
NA	TRBV6-1	TRBD1	TRBJ2-7	CASTRDRAGYEQYF	TGTGCCAGTACCCGGGACAGGGCCGGCTACGAGCAGTACTTC
NA	TRBV19	TRBD1	TRBJ1-1	CASSFFPGQYLNTEAFF	TGTGCCAGTAGTTTCTTTCCGGGACAGTATCTGAACACTGAAGCTTTCTTT
NA	TRBV15	TRBD1	TRBJ2-2	CATSQGDLNTGELFF	TGTGCCACCAGCCAGGGGGACCTTAACACCGGGGAGCTGTTTTTT